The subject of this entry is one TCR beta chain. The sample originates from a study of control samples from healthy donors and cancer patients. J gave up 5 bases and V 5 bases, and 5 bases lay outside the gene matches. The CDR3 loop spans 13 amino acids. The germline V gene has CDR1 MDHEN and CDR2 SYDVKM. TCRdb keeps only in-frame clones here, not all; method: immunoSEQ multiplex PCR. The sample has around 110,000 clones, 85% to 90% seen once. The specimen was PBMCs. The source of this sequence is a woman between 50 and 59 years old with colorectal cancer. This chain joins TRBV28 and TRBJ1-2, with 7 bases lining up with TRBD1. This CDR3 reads CASSRDSRYGYTF. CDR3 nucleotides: TGTGCCAGCAGTCGGGACAGCCGGTATGGCTACACCTTC.